Reported below is one T cell receptor (beta chain). The data belong to a study of blood T cell repertoires in COVID-19. Study context: COVID-19 samples, acute and convalescent, were from the United States, Italy and Spain. PBMCs, B-cell-depleted T cells, or T cells were the source of the cDNA or gDNA that made up the material.

Germline V gives CDR1 ENHRY, CDR2 SYGVKD. V gave up 6 bases and J gave up 3 bases; unmatched junction bases: 2. CDR3 length: 13 amino acids. Per the original data handling: Quantification of nucleated cells was approximated via reference gene primer amplification. Using immunoSEQ multiplex PCR, the repertoire was profiled, and TCRdb retains in-frame clones only, with some absent. V and J calls and clone size are given by that table; D and trimming were obtained from the DNA. The repertoire holds just over 250,000 clones, about 90% seen once, with 2.3% in the top ten. V and J are TRBV10-3 and TRBJ2-7; 10 nucleotides line up with TRBD1. Sequenced input: peripheral blood. The clonotype comes from a woman between 45 and 60 years old with acute or convalescent COVID-19. In DNA form, the CDR3 reads TGTGCCATCAGAGGACAGGGGGACTACGAGCAGTACTTC. Translation: CAIRGQGDYEQYF.